This T cell receptor (beta chain) was found in a study of shared clonotypes between healthy human individuals. Caucasian adults living in Nashville, Tennessee, provided all samples. Researchers reported that CD8 memory united CD45RO+ cells with CCR7-negative CD45RA+ TemRA cells. The germline gives CDR1 SQVTM, CDR2 ANQGSEA. The CDR3 runs 14 residues. Deep level was the assay's run setting. Libraries were prepared by immunoSEQ multiplex PCR; TCRdb keeps only in-frame clonotypes and omits some of them. Among fewer than 850,000 clones listed, 90% were seen once. Regarding this clone: Its target is not known.

Whole-study results and caveats: In this cohort, only blood was sampled, and tissue repertoires likely differ.

The rearrangement links TRBV29-1 to TRBJ2-5, with a weak D call TRBD2 (6 bases). The J call may be mistaken, given a closer DNA end match to TRBJ2-7. This sequence originates from a man aged 18 to 30 in good health. Some clones in this sample may be carry-over from other donors' samples. The sequenced sample consisted of memory CD8+ T cells from PBMCs. As for subset: CD45RO+ cells pooled with CCR7-negative TemRA cells. CDR3 residues: CSVDGGPDPYEQYF. The CDR3 nucleotides read TGCAGCGTTGATGGAGGGCCAGACCCCTACGAGCAGTACTTC.